Only a few counts were recorded for the clone carrying this T cell receptor beta chain. What it binds is not known. Then a second PCR, running roughly 7 to 11 cycles, was carried out with a sample-barcoded 5' primer and a J-beta primer mix. TCRdb used MiXCR to reprocess the 5' RACE reads, holding one entry per CDR3 protein. The sample lists more than 800,000 distinct CDR3 sequences; around 26% were seen once. The data were obtained in a study of blood T cells in healthy people across ages. Findings of the study overall: Unsorted PBMCs ruled out conclusive naive versus antigen-experienced comparison. Observed TCR beta diversity per million T cells went down as age went up. This fall followed a roughly linear course with age.

Germline lookup yields CDR1 MNHEY and CDR2 SVGEGT. V was trimmed by 5 bases and J by 4 bases, leaving 18 bases between them. The CDR3 is 16 amino acids. The clonotype was recovered from a woman older than 75 in good health. Sequenced material: blood. The genes are TRBV6-2 or TRBV6-3 and TRBJ1-5; maybe TRBD1 (5 bases). The DNA of the CDR3 is TGTGCCAGCAGTAACCCAGATGGGGGGAGGAATCAGCCCCAGCATTTT. Translating gives CASSNPDGGRNQPQHF.